The 23 T cell receptor beta chains below were found in one sample sequenced in a study of spatial heterogeneity in lung cancer. TCRdb redid the calling of the 5' RACE reads with MiXCR, one entry per CDR3 protein. The sample holds roughly 510 distinct CDR3 sequences; approximately 6.3% are singletons and the top ten take 25% to 35%. Time point denoted: sample taken at primary tumor resection. The source was normal lung tissue next to the tumor, collected at surgery. These receptors originate from a female donor with early-stage non-small cell lung cancer.

In its sample, this clonotype is medium-sized. In a library made to pick up alpha chains, this beta chain is a stray read with a size that means little. The V call is TRBV27, the J call TRBJ2-3; D is ambiguous. Germline V gene sequence: CDR1 MNHEY, CDR2 SMNVEV (reference sequence). Deletions cut 7 bases from V and 2 bases from J, with 10 bases between. The CDR3 loop spans 13 amino acids. CDR3 sequence reads: CASKAGYTDTQYF. DNA of the CDR3: TGTGCCAGCAAGGCAGGTTACACAGATACGCAGTATTTT.

By sample share, this clonotype is large (0.1 to 1%). This beta chain is an unintended read in a library built for alpha chains; its size means little. The gene calls are TRBV7-2 and TRBJ2-5; 10 bases are shared with TRBD2. Germline V gives CDR1 SGHTA, CDR2 FQGNSA. The length of the CDR3 is 15 residues. V lost 3 bases and J lost 4; bases outside the gene matches: 5. CDR3: CASSFMSGGAETQYF. In DNA, the CDR3 is TGTGCCAGCAGCTTTATGAGCGGGGGGGCAGAGACCCAGTACTTC.

This clonotype was counted between two and nine times. Because this beta chain is a stray read in a library intended to capture alpha chains, its abundance should not be given much weight. The chain has TRBV6-1 and TRBJ2-5; 8 bases map to TRBD2. V lost 2 bases, J lost 4 bases, and 3 bases stayed unmatched. The CDR3 runs to 14 residues. The germline V gene has CDR1 MNHNS and CDR2 SASEGT. The DNA of the CDR3 is TGTGCCAGCAGTGAAAGCGCGGGAGGAGAGACCCAGTACTTC. Translation: CASSESAGGETQYF.

As concerns this clonotype: The library was built for alpha chains, so this beta chain is an off-target read and its size means little. The chain couples TRBV28 to TRBJ2-5, with D possibly being TRBD2 (6 bases). Trimming took off 2 bases at V and 4 bases at J, with 17 bases between the two ends. The CDR3 is 16 residues long. Germline V gives CDR1 MDHEN, CDR2 SYDVKM. CDR3 nucleotides: TGTGCCAGCAGTTTAGAGACTAGGCGGCGGGGAGAGACCCAGTACTTC. Its protein product is CASSLETRRRGETQYF.

Comment on this clonotype: Since the library was made to target alpha chains, this beta chain is a stray read and its abundance is not meaningful. The genes are TRBV7-8 and TRBJ2-4, with D uncertain. Deletions cut 8 bases from V and 7 bases from J, with 21 bases between. The CDR3 totals 15 residues. Germline CDR1 reads SGHVS; CDR2 reads FQNEAQ. The CDR3 here is CASHEDWGRKNIQYF. CDR3 coding DNA: TGTGCCAGCCACGAGGATTGGGGTCGGAAGAACATTCAGTACTTC.

In its sample, this clonotype is large (0.1 to 1%). Since it is a stray read in a library aimed at alpha chains, this beta chain has a size that is not meaningful. The V gene is TRBV7-8, the J gene TRBJ1-5, with D tentatively TRBD1 (6 bases). The V end lost 8 bases, the J end lost 0 bases, and 23 bases lay between the germline ends. This CDR3 contains 18 residues. The germline gives CDR1 SGHVS, CDR2 FQNEAQ. The CDR3 protein is CASGPNSGGLHSNQPQHF. The CDR3 region has the DNA TGTGCCAGCGGTCCTAATAGCGGGGGCCTCCATAGCAATCAGCCCCAGCATTTT. Full variable domain (missing parts from reference TRBV7-8 and TRBJ1-5): GAGVSQSPRYKVAKRGQDVALRCDPISGHVSLFWYQQALGQGPEFLTYFQNEAQLDKSGLPSDRFFAERPEGSVSTLKIQRTQQEDSAVYLCASGPNSGGLHSNQPQHFGDGTRLSIL.

Judged by abundance, this clonotype is medium-sized (0.01 to 0.1%). This beta chain is off target for a library built for alpha chains, so its abundance means little. This chain links TRBV6-2 or TRBV6-3 with TRBJ2-1, with 7 bases lining up with TRBD2. This CDR3 has 13 amino acids. With V trimmed by 2 bases and J by 13 bases, 8 bases remained unmatched. The germline gives CDR1 MNHEY, CDR2 SVGEGT. DNA for the CDR3: TGTGCCAGCAGTTACATTGGCGGACTAGGCCAGTTCTTC. Translation gives CASSYIGGLGQFF.

This clonotype is labeled large (0.1 to 1%). Since the library was made to target alpha chains, this beta chain is a stray read and its abundance is not meaningful. V and J are TRBV24-1 and TRBJ2-7; D gene ambiguous. V was trimmed by 5 bases and J by 2 bases, leaving 18 bases between them. CDR1 and CDR2 from the germline V gene are KGHDR and SFDVKD. The CDR3 has 16 residues. The CDR3: CATSGGSGNRAYEQYF. CDR3 nucleotides: TGTGCCACCAGTGGAGGTTCGGGCAATCGGGCCTACGAGCAGTACTTC.

This clonotype counts as large. This beta chain came through as a stray read in a library set up for alpha chains, and its size says little. The chain couples TRBV20-1 to TRBJ2-5; unclear D gene. V lost 1 base to trimming and J lost 4 bases, with 7 bases between them. This CDR3 is 12 amino acids long. Germline V CDR1 and CDR2: DFQATT, SNEGSKA (reference sequence). For the CDR3, the DNA is TGCAGTGCTAGAGCTTCGGCAGAGACCCAGTACTTC. It translates to CSARASAETQYF.

In its sample, this clonotype ranks as large. This beta chain is off target for a library built for alpha chains, so its abundance means little. The chain joins TRBV7-6 to TRBJ2-7; TRBD1 might be the D (6 bases). Germline CDR1 and CDR2: SGHVS and FNYEAQ. The CDR3 runs 18 residues. Between the trimmed V and J ends, which lost 1 base and 0 bases, there was a span of 19 bases. The chain's CDR3 is CASSLGVSVQDSSYEQYF. The CDR3 nucleotides read TGTGCCAGCAGCTTAGGGGTATCGGTACAGGACAGCTCCTACGAGCAGTACTTC.

Within the sample, this clonotype is hyperexpanded. The library was built for alpha chains, so this beta chain is an off-target read and its size means little. The CDR3, as DNA: TGTGCCAGCAGCTCGGGACTAGCGACAGATACGCAGTATTTT. Translated: CASSSGLATDTQYF. The chain couples TRBV7-3 to TRBJ2-3; TRBD2 matches 10 bases. This CDR3 spans 14 amino acids. Trimming at V came to 4 bases and at J to 3 bases, leaving 1 base not matched to a gene. CDR1 is SGHTA and CDR2 is FQGTGA in the germline V gene. The full variable domain, in which reference TRBV7-3 and TRBJ2-3 provide the parts outside the CDR3, is GAGVSQTPSNKVTEKGKYVELRCDPISGHTALYWYRQSLGQGPEFLIYFQGTGAADDSGLPNDRFFAVRPEGSVSTLKIQRTERGDSAVYLCASSSGLATDTQYFGPGTRLTVL.

This clonotype qualifies as large. This beta chain lies outside the target of a library built for alpha chains; its clone size means little. The rearrangement links TRBV5-4 to TRBJ2-3, with D possibly being TRBD2 (7 bases). Germline assignment: CDR1 SGHNT and CDR2 YYREEE (reference sequence). The CDR3 totals 16 residues. Trimming removed 4 bases at V and 3 bases at J, with 18 bases between. The CDR3 DNA sequence: TGTGCCAGCAGCCCCCGCCGGGGGGCCCAGACAGATACGCAGTATTTT. Translating gives CASSPRRGAQTDTQYF.

As concerns this clonotype: In a library made to pick up alpha chains, this beta chain is a stray read with a size that means little. The rearrangement links TRBV4-3 to TRBJ2-5; D possibly corresponds to TRBD1 (5 bases). V lost 5 bases, J lost 5 bases, and 12 bases lay in between. Germline-derived CDR1 and CDR2 are LGHNA and YSLEER. This CDR3 spans 13 amino acids. The CDR3 coding sequence is TGCGCCAGCAGCTATGGAAGGGGCGAGACCCAGTACTTC. It codes for CASSYGRGETQYF.

In its sample, this clonotype is large. As an off-target read in a library built for alpha chains, this beta chain has a frequency of little significance. This sequence joins TRBV4-2 and TRBJ2-2; 9 bases agree with TRBD1. This CDR3 contains 16 residues. With V trimmed by 1 base and J by 6 bases, 6 bases remained unmatched. Germline CDR1 and CDR2: LGHNA and YNFKEQ. CDR3: CASSQGDRAGAGELFF. The CDR3 region has the DNA TGTGCCAGCAGCCAAGGGGACAGGGCAGGGGCCGGGGAGCTGTTTTTT.

By sample share, this clonotype is medium-sized (0.01 to 0.1%). A library prepared for alpha chains yielded this beta chain as an off-target read; its size is of little meaning. J is TRBJ1-5 and V is TRBV10-2; D unresolved. CDR3 length: 15 residues. The germline V gene has CDR1 WSHSY and CDR2 SAAADI. Trimming stripped 10 bases from V and 2 bases from J, with 18 bases between. CDR3 coding DNA: TGCGCCATCCCCCCCGGCTCAGAAGGCAATCAGCCCCAGCATTTT. Protein sequence: CAIPPGSEGNQPQHF.

To note about this clonotype: This beta chain was picked up by a library intended for alpha chains and is off target, so its count carries little meaning. The chain links TRBV27 to TRBJ2-4; perhaps TRBD1 as D (7 bases). Trimming left V 5 bases short and J 4 bases short, with 15 bases between. The V gene's germline CDR1 is MNHEY and CDR2 SMNVEV (reference sequence). The CDR3 extends over 15 amino acids. CDR3 nucleotide sequence: TGTGCCAGCAGTGGGGCGGGGACAGCTAAAAACATTCAGTACTTC. This gives the protein CASSGAGTAKNIQYF.

This clonotype is deemed large. The library was prepared for alpha chains; this beta chain is a stray read, so its frequency means little. The chain is built from TRBV5-8 and TRBJ2-5; TRBD2 agrees at 11 bases. Germline-derived CDR1 and CDR2 are SGHTS and YDEGEE. Germline trimming cut 4 bases from V and 7 bases from J; bases unmatched to any gene: 9. The CDR3 spans 15 residues. The CDR3 spells CASSHRTGTSGTQYF. In DNA, the CDR3 is TGTGCCAGCAGCCACCGAACTGGGACTAGCGGGACCCAGTACTTC. Together with reference TRBV5-8 and TRBJ2-5, the CDR3 gives the full variable domain: EAGVTQSPTHLIKTRGQQATLRCSPISGHTSVYWYQQALGLGLQFLLWYDEGEERNRGNFPPRFSGRQFPNYSSELNVNALELEDSALYLCASSHRTGTSGTQYFGPGTRLLVL.

By proportion, this clonotype is medium-sized. The library was designed around alpha chains, so this beta chain is a stray read whose abundance carries little weight. The V and J genes are TRBV10-3 and TRBJ2-5; maybe TRBD2 (6 bases). Germline CDR1 is ENHRY and CDR2 is SYGVKD. This CDR3 comprises 14 residues. V was clipped by 3 bases and J by 2 bases, with 10 bases between them. The CDR3 DNA is TGTGCCATCAGTGAAGGCGGGGAGCAAGAGACCCAGTACTTC. This translates into CAISEGGEQETQYF.

This clonotype is large in the sample. Since it is a stray read in a library aimed at alpha chains, this beta chain has a size that is not meaningful. This chain connects TRBV5-1 to TRBJ2-7; 9 positions match TRBD2. The CDR3 has 13 residues. V lost 4 bases, J lost 7 bases, and 6 bases stayed unmatched. Germline CDR1 and CDR2: SGHRS and YFSETQ. CDR3 sequence: CASSLAGPREQYF. The CDR3 coding sequence is TGCGCCAGCAGCCTAGCGGGACCGCGAGAGCAGTACTTC.

As for this clonotype: With the library built for alpha chains, this beta chain is off target and its frequency is not meaningful. The chain joins TRBV11-2 to TRBJ2-3; D remains unclear. The CDR3 is made up of 12 amino acids. Trimming cost V 5 bases and J 6 bases, with 9 bases left between them. Germline V gene lookup returns CDR1 SGHAT and CDR2 FQNNGV. CDR3 DNA sequence: TGTGCCAGCAGCCGTTCCTTGGATACGCAGTATTTT. It encodes CASSRSLDTQYF.

To note about this clonotype: As an off-target read in a library built for alpha chains, this beta chain has a frequency of little significance. The rearrangement links TRBV6-5 to TRBJ2-5; no definite D call. V was trimmed by 2 bases and J by 7 bases, leaving 11 bases between them. This CDR3 comprises 13 residues. The V gene's germline CDR1 is MNHEY and CDR2 SVGAGI. The CDR3 reads CASSYALKGTQYF. The CDR3 DNA reads as TGTGCCAGCAGTTACGCCCTCAAGGGGACCCAGTACTTC.

This clonotype is medium-sized in the sample. With the library built for alpha chains, this beta chain is off target and its frequency is not meaningful. This sequence joins TRBV14 and TRBJ1-2; D uncertain. The CDR3 spans 14 residues. V shed 4 bases and J shed 0 bases, with 9 bases lying between them. The germline V gene has CDR1 SGHDN and CDR2 FVKESK. This CDR3 reads CASSPRLPNYGYTF. Here the CDR3 DNA reads TGTGCCAGCAGCCCCAGGCTTCCTAACTATGGCTACACCTTC.

By proportion, this clonotype is large. With the library built for alpha chains, this beta chain is off target and its frequency is not meaningful. The chain couples TRBV7-9 to TRBJ2-3; the D is unclear. Per the germline V gene, CDR1 is SEHNR and CDR2 is FQNEAQ (reference sequence). CDR3 length: 15 residues. The V end was cut by 4 bases, the J end by 2 bases, with 13 bases between. The CDR3 sequence is CASSSHVDFTDTQYF. For the CDR3, the DNA is TGTGCCAGCAGCTCCCACGTCGACTTCACAGATACGCAGTATTTT.